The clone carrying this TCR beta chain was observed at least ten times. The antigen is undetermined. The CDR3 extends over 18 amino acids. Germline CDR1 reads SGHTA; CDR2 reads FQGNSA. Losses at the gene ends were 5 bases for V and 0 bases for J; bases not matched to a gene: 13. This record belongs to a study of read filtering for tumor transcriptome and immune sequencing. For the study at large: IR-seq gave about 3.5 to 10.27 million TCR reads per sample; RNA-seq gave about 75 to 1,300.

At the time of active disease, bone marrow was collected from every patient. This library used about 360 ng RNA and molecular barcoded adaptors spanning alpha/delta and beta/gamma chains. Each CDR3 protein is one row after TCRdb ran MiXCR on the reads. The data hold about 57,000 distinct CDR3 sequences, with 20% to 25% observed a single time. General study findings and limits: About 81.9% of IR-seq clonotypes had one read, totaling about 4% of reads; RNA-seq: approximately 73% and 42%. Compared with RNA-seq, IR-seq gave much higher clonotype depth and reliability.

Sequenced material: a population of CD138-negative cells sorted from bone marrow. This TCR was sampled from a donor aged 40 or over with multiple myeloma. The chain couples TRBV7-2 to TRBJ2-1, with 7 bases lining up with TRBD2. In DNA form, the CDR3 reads TGTGCCAGCAGCCCGAAGCATAGCGGGTTAAGCTCCTACAATGAGCAGTTCTTC. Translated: CASSPKHSGLSSYNEQFF.